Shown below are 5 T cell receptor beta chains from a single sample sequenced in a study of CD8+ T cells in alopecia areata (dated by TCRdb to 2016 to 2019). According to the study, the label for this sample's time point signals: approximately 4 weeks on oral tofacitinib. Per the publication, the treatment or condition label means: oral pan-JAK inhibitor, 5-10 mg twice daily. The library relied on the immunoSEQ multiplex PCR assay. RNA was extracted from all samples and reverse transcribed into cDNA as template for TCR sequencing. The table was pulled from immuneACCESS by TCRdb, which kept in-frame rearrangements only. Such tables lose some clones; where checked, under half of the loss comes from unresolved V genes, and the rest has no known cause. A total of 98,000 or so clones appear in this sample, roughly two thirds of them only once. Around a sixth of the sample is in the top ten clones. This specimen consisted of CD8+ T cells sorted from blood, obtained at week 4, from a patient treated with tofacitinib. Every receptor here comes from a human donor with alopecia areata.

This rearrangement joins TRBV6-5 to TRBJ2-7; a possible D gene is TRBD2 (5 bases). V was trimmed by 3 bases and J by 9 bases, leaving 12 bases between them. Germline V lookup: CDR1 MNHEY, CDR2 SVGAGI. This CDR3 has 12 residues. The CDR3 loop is CASSYRVEGQYF. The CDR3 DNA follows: TGTGCCAGCAGTTATAGGGTCGAGGGGCAGTACTTC.

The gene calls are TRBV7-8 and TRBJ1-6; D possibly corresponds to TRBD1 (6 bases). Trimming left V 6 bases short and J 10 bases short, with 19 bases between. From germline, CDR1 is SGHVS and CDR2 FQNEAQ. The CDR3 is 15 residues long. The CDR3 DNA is TGTGCCAGCAGTCTTAGTGGTCAGGGGAACTCACCCCTCCACTTT. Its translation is CASSLSGQGNSPLHF. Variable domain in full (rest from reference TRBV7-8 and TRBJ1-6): GAGVSQSPRYKVAKRGQDVALRCDPISGHVSLFWYQQALGQGPEFLTYFQNEAQLDKSGLPSDRFFAERPEGSVSTLKIQRTQQEDSAVYLCASSLSGQGNSPLHFGNGTRLTVT.

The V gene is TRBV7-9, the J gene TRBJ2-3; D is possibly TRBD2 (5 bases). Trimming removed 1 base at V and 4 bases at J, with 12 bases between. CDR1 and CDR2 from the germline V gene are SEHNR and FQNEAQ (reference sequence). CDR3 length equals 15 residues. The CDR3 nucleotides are TGTGCCAGCAGCTTAGAGGGAGAGGCTGCAGATACGCAGTATTTT. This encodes CASSLEGEAADTQYF.

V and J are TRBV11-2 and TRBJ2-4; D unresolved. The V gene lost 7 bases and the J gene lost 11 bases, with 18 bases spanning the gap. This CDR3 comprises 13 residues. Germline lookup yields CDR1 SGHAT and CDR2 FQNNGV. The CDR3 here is CASTFGREAFQYF. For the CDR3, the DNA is TGTGCCAGCACCTTCGGAAGGGAAGCCTTTCAGTACTTC. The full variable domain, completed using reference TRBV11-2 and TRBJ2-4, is EAGVAQSPRYKIIEKRQSVAFWCNPISGHATLYWYQQILGQGPKLLIQFQNNGVVDDSQLPKDRFSAERLKGVDSTLKIQPAKLEDSAVYLCASTFGREAFQYFGAGTRLSVL.

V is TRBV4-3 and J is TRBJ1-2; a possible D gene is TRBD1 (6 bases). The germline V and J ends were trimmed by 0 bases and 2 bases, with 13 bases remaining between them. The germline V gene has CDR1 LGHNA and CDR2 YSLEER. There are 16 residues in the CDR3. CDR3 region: CASSQDRRTENYGYTF. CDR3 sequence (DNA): TGCGCCAGCAGCCAAGATCGACGGACAGAGAACTATGGCTACACCTTC.